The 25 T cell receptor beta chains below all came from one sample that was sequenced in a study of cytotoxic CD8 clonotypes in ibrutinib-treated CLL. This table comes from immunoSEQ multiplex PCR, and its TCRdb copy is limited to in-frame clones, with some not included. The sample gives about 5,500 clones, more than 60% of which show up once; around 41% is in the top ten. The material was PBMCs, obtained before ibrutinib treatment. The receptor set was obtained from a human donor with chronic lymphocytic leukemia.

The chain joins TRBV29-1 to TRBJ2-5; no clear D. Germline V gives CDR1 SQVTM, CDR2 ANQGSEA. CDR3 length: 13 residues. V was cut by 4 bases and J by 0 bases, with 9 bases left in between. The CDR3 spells CSVGAGYQETQYF. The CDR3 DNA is TGCAGCGTTGGAGCAGGCTACCAAGAGACCCAGTACTTC. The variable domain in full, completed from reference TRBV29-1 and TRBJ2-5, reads SAVISQKPSRDICQRGTSLTIQCQVDSQVTMMFWYRQQPGQSLTLIATANQGSEATYESGFVIDKFPISRPNLTFSTLTVSNMSPEDSSIYLCSVGAGYQETQYFGPGTRLLVL.

CDR3 loop: CASSLELAGTQYF. In DNA, the CDR3 is TGTGCCAGCAGCTTAGAACTAGCCGGCACCCAGTACTTC. The J gene is TRBJ2-5, the V gene TRBV7-3, with D possibly matching TRBD2 (6 bases). Germline-derived CDR1 and CDR2 are SGHTA and FQGTGA. The germline V and J ends were trimmed by 2 bases and 8 bases, with 12 bases remaining between them. The CDR3 loop spans 13 amino acids.

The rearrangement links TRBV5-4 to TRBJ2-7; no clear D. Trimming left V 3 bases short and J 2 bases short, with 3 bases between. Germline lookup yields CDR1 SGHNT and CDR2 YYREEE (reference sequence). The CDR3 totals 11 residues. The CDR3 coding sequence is TGTGCCAGCAGCTCTACCTACGAGCAGTACTTC. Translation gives CASSSTYEQYF.

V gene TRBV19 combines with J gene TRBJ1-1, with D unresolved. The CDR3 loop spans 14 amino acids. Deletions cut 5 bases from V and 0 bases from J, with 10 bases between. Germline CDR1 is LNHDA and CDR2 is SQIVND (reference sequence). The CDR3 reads CASSGLGLNTEAFF. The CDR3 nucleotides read TGTGCCAGTAGTGGGTTGGGTTTGAACACTGAAGCTTTCTTT.

The CDR3, as DNA: TGTGCCAGCAGCTCAAATGAAAAACTGTTTTTT. Protein: CASSSNEKLFF. V and J are TRBV6-5 and TRBJ1-4; D is undetermined. This CDR3 has 11 amino acids. V gave up 6 bases and J gave up 5 bases, with 4 bases separating them. The germline CDR1 and CDR2 sequences are MNHEY and SVGAGI.

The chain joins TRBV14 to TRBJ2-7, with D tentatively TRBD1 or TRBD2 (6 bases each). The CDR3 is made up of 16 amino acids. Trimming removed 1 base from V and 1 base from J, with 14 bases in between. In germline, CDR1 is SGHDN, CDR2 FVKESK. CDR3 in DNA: TGTGCCAGCAGCCAAGGCGGGGACAATTGGTCCTACGAGCAGTACTTC. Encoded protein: CASSQGGDNWSYEQYF.

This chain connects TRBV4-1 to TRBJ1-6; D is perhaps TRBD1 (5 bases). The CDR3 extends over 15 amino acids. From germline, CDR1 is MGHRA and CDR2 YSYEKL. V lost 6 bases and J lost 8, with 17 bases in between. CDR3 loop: CASRTWEGRDSPLHF. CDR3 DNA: TGCGCCAGCAGGACCTGGGAGGGGCGTGATTCACCCCTCCACTTT.

CDR3 loop: CASSLDQWEGGDYGYTF. The CDR3 coding sequence is TGTGCCAGCAGCTTAGACCAATGGGAGGGAGGAGACTATGGCTACACCTTC. J is TRBJ1-2 and V is TRBV7-9; no firm D call. CDR1 is SEHNR and CDR2 is FQNEAQ in the germline V gene (reference sequence). The CDR3 loop spans 17 amino acids. V was shortened by 1 base and J by 3 bases, with 18 bases between the two germline ends.

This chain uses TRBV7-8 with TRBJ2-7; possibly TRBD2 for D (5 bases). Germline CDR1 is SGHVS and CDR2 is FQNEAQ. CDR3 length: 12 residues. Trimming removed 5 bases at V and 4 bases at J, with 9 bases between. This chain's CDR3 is CASSVDSYEQYF. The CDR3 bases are TGTGCCAGCAGCGTGGACTCGTACGAGCAGTACTTC.

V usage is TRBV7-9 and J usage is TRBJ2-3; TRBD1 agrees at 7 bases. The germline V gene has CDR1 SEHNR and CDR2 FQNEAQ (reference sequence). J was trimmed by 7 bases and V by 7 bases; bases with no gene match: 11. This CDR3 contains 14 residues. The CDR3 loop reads CASTRGTATYTQYF. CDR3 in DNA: TGTGCCAGCACCAGGGGGACAGCAACTTATACGCAGTATTTT.

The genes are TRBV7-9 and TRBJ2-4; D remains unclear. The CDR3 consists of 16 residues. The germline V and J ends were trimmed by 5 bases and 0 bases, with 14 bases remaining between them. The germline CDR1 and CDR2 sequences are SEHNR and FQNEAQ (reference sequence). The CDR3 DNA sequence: TGTGCCAGCAGCCACCAGTCTAGGAAAGCCAAAAACATTCAGTACTTC. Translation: CASSHQSRKAKNIQYF.

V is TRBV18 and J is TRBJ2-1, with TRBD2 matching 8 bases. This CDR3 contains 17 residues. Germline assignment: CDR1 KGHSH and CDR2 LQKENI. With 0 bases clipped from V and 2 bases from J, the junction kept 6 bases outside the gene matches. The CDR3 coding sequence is TGTGCCAGCTCACCACCTTCTAAGCGGGGGACCTACAATGAGCAGTTCTTC. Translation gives CASSPPSKRGTYNEQFF.

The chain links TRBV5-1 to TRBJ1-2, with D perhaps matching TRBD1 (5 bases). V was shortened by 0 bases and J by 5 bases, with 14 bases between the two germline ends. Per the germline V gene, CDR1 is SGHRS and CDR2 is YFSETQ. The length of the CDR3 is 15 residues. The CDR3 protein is CASSLGQIRDYGYTF. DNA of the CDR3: TGCGCCAGCAGCTTGGGACAGATTCGGGATTATGGCTACACCTTC.

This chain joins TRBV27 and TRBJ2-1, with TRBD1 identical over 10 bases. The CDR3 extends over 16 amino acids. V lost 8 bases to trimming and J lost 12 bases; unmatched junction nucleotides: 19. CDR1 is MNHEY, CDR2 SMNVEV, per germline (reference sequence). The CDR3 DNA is TGTGCCAGCGGTGCTAGGGGGACAGGGGCCGTTAAGGGGCAGTTCTTC. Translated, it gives CASGARGTGAVKGQFF.

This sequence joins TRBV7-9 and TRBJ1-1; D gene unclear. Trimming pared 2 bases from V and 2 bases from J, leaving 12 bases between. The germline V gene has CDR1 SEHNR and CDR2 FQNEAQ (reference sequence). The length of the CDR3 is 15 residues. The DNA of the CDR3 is TGTGCCAGCAGCTTATCAGCAGGAGGAAACACTGAAGCTTTCTTT. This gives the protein CASSLSAGGNTEAFF.

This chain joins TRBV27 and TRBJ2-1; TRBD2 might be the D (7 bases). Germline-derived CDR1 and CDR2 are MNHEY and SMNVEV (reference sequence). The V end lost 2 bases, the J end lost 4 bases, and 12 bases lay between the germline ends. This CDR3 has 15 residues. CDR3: CASSLAGAAYNEQFF. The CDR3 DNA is TGTGCCAGCAGTTTAGCGGGGGCCGCTTACAATGAGCAGTTCTTC.

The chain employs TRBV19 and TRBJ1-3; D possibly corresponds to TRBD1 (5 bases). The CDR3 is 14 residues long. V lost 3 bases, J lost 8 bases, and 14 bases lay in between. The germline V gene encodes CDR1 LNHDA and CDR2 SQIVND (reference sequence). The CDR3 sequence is CASSMGPLGDTIYF. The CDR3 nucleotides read TGTGCCAGTAGTATGGGCCCTTTGGGGGACACCATATATTTT.

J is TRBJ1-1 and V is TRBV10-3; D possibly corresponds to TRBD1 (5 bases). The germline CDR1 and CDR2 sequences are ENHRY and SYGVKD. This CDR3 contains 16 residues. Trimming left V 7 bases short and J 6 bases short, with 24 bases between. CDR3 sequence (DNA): TGTGCCATCACTTCCGGGACGGCCGTTACGGGGGCTGAAGCTTTCTTT. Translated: CAITSGTAVTGAEAFF.

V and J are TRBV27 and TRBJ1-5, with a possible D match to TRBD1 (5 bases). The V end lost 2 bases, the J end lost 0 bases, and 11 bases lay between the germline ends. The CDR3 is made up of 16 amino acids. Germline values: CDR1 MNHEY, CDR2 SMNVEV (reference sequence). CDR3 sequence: CASSLGAAYSNQPQHF. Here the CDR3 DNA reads TGTGCCAGCAGTTTAGGGGCAGCTTATAGCAATCAGCCCCAGCATTTT.

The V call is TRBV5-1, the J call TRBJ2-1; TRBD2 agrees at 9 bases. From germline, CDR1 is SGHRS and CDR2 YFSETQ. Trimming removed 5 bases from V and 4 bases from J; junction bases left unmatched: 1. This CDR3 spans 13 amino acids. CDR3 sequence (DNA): TGCGCCAGCAGGACTAGCGGATACAATGAGCAGTTCTTC. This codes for CASRTSGYNEQFF.

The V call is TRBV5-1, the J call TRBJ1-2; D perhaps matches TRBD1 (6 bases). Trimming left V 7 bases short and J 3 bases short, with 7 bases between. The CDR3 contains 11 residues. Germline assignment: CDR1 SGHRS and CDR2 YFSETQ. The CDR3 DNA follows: TGCGCCAGCGAGGGGGACTATGGCTACACCTTC. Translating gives CASEGDYGYTF.

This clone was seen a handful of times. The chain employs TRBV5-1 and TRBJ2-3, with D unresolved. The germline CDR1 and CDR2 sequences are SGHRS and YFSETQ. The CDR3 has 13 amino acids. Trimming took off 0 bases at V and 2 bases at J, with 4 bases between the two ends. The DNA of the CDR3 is TGCGCCAGCAGCTTGGAGTCCACAGATACGCAGTATTTT. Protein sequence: CASSLESTDTQYF.

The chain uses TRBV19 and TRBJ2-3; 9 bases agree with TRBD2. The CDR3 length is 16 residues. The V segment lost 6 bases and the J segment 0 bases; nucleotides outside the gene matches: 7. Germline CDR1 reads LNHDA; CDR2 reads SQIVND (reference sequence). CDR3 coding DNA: TGTGCCAGTAGCCTGGGGACTAGCCTGAGCACAGATACGCAGTATTTT. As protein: CASSLGTSLSTDTQYF.

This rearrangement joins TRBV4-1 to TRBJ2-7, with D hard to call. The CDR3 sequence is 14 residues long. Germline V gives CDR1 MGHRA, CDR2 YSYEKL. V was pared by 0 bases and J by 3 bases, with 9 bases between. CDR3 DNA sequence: TGCGCCAGCAGCCAAGATCTGGGCTTCTACGAGCAGTACTTC. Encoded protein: CASSQDLGFYEQYF.

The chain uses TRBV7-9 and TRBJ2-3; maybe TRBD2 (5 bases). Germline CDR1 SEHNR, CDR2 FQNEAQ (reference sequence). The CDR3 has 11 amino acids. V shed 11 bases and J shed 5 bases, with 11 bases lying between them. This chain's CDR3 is CALPGRDTQYF. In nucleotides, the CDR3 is TGTGCCCTTCCGGGGAGAGATACGCAGTATTTT.